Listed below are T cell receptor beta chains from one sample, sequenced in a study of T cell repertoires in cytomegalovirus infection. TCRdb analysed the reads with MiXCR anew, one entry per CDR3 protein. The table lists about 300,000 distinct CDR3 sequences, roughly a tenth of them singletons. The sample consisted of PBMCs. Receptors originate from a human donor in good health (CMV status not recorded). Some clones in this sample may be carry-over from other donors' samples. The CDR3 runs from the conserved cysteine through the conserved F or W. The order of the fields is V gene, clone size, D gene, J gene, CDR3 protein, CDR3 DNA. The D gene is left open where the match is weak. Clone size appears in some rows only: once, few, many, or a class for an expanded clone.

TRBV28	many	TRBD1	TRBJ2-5	CASSPPDRVETQYF	TGTGCCAGCAGTCCCCCGGACAGGGTGGAGACCCAGTACTTC
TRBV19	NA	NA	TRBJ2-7	CASSNVFRQNYEQYF	TGTGCCAGTAGTAATGTTTTCCGACAGAACTACGAGCAGTACTTC
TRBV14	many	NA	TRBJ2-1	CASSQDRPLRGNEQFF	TGTGCCAGCAGCCAAGATCGACCACTTCGTGGCAATGAGCAGTTCTTC
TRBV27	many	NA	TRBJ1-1	CASSLWAVNTEAFF	TGTGCCAGCAGTTTATGGGCTGTTAACACTGAAGCTTTCTTT
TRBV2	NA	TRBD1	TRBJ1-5	CASSGDRGGNSNQPQHF	TGTGCCAGCAGTGGGGACAGGGGGGGAAATAGCAATCAGCCCCAGCATTTT
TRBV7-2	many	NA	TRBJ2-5	CASSLRRETQYF	TGTGCCAGCAGCTTACGTAGGGAGACCCAGTACTTC
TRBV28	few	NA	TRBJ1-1	CASSLIAPLNTEAFF	TGTGCCAGCAGCCTTATAGCTCCCCTGAACACTGAAGCTTTCTTT
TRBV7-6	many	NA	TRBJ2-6	CASSRWASSGANVLTF	TGTGCCAGCAGCCGATGGGCTAGCTCTGGGGCCAACGTCCTGACTTTC
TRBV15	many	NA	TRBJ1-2	CATSTEPGAGRGGYTF	TGTGCCACCAGCACAGAACCCGGGGCAGGGCGGGGAGGCTACACCTTC
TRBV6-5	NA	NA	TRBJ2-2	CASSYSRSAGHTGELFF	TGTGCCAGCAGTTACTCACGATCGGCGGGACACACCGGGGAGCTGTTTTTT
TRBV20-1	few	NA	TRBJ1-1	CSASPPGKTEAFF	TGCAGTGCTAGCCCCCCGGGCAAAACTGAAGCTTTCTTT
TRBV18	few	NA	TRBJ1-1	CASSLSSGVEAFF	TGTGCCAGCTCACTCTCTTCTGGCGTTGAAGCTTTCTTT
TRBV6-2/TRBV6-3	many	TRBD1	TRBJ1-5	CASSLGGFGPQHF	TGTGCCAGCAGTTTAGGGGGCTTCGGGCCCCAGCATTTT
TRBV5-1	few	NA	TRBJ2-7	CASSLPPLGRPEEQYF	TGCGCCAGCAGCTTGCCTCCCCTAGGTCGTCCCGAGGAGCAGTACTTC
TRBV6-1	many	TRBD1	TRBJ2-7	CASRKQGVYEQYF	TGTGCCAGCAGAAAACAGGGGGTCTACGAGCAGTACTTC
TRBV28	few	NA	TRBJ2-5	CASSQGGGTQYF	TGTGCCAGCAGTCAGGGAGGAGGGACCCAGTACTTC
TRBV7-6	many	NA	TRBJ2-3	CASSVGSTDTQYF	TGTGCCAGCAGCGTGGGCTCCACAGATACGCAGTATTTT
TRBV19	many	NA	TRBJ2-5	CASSRALQETQYF	TGTGCCAGTAGTCGGGCCTTACAAGAGACCCAGTACTTC
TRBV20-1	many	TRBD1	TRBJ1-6	CSARSRGTGNSPLHF	TGCAGTGCTAGAAGTCGCGGGACAGGGAATTCACCCCTCCACTTT
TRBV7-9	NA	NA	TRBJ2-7	CASSRGGKDSYEQYF	TGTGCCAGCAGCCGCGGGGGCAAAGACTCCTACGAGCAGTACTTC
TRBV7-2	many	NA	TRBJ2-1	CASSLEARGEQFF	TGTGCCAGCAGCTTAGAGGCAAGGGGTGAGCAGTTCTTC
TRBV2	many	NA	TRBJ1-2	CASSRTRTAHYGYTF	TGTGCCAGCAGCCGAACCAGGACAGCCCACTATGGCTACACCTTC
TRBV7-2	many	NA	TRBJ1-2	CASSRRTEDKVDTF	TGTGCCAGCAGCCGCCGGACAGAGGACAAGGTGGACACCTTC